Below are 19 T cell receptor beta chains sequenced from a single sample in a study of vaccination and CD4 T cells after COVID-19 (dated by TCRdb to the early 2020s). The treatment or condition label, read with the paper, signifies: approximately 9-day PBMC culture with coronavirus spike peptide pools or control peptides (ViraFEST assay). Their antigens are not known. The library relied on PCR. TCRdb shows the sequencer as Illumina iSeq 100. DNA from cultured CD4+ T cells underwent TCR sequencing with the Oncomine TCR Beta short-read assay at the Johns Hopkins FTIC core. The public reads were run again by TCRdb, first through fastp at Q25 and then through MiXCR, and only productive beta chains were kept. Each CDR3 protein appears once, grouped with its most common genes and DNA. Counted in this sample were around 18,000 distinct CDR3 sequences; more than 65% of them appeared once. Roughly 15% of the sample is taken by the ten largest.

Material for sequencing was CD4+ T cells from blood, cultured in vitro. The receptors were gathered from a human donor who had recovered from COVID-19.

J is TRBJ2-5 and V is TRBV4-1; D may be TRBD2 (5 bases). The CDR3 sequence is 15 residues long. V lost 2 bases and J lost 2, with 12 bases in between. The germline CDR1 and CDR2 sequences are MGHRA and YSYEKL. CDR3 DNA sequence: TGCGCCAGCAGCCAAACCCTAGCCTCTCAAGAGACCCAGTACTTC. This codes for CASSQTLASQETQYF.

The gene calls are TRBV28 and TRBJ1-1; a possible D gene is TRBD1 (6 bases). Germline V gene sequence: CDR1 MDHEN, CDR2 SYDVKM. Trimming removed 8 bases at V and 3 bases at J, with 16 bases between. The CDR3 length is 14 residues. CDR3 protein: CASRIGGGHTEAFF. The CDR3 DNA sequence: TGTGCCAGCCGTATCGGGGGCGGCCACACTGAAGCTTTCTTT.

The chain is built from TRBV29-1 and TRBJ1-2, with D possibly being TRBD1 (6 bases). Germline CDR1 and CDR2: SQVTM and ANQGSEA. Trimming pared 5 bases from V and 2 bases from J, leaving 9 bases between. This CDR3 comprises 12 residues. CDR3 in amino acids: CSVTTGNYGYTF. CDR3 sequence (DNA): TGCAGCGTTACAACAGGGAACTATGGCTACACCTTC.

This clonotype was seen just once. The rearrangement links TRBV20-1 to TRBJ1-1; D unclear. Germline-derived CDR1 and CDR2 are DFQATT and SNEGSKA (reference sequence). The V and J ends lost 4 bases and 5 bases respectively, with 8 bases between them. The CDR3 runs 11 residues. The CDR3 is CSANERTEAFF. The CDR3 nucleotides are TGCAGTGCTAATGAGCGGACTGAAGCTTTCTTT.

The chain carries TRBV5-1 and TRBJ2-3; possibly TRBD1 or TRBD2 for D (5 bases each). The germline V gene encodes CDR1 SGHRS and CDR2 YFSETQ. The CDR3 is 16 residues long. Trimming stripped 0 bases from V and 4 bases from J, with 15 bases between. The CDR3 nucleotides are TGCGCCAGCAGCTTGGGAGGGGTCTACGTTCCAGATACGCAGTATTTT. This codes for CASSLGGVYVPDTQYF.

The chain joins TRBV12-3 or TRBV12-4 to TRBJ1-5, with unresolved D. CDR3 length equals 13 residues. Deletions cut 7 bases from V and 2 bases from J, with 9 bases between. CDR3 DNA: TGTGCCAGCAACCCGGACGGCAATCAGCCCCAGCATTTT. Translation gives CASNPDGNQPQHF.

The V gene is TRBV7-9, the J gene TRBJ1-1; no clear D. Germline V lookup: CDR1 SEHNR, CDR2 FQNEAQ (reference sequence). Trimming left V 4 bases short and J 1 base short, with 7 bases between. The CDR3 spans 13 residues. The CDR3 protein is CASSSVANTEAFF. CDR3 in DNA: TGTGCCAGCAGCTCTGTTGCGAACACTGAAGCTTTCTTT.

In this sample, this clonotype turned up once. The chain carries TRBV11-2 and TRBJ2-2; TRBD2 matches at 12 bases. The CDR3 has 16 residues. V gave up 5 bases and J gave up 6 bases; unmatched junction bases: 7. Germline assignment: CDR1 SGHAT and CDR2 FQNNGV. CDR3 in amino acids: CASSEASGRAPGELFF. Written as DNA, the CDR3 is TGTGCCAGCAGCGAAGCTAGCGGGAGGGCCCCCGGGGAGCTGTTTTTT.

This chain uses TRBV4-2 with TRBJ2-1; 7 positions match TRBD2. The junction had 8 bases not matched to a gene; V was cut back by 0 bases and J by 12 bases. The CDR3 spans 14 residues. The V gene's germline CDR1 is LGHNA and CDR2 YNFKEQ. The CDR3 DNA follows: TGTGCCAGCAGCCAAGAGGGACTAATGGTGGTGCAGTTCTTC. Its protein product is CASSQEGLMVVQFF.

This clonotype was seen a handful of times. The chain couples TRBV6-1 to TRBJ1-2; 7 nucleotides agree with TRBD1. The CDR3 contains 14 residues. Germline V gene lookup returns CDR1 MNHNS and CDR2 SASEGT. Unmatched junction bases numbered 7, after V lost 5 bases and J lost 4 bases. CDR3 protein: CASSRQGDVYGYTF. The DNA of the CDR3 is TGTGCCAGCAGTAGACAGGGTGATGTCTATGGCTACACCTTC.

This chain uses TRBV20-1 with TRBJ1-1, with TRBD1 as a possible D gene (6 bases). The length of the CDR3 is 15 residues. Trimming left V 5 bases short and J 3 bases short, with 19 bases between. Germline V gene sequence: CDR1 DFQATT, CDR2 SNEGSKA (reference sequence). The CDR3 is CSAQTTGRGDTEAFF. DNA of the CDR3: TGCAGTGCTCAGACGACAGGCCGAGGGGACACTGAAGCTTTCTTT.

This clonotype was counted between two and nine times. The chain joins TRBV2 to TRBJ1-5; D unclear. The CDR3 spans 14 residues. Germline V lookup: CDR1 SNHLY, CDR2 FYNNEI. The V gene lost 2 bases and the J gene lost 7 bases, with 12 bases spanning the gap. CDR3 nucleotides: TGTGCCAGCAGTGAATCTGGAGGGCACCAGCCCCAGCATTTT. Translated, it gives CASSESGGHQPQHF.

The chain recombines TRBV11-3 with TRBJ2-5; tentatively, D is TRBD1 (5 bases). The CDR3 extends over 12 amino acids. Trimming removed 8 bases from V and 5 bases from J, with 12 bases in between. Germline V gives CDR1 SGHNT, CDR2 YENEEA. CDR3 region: CASGRAVETQYF. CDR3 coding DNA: TGTGCCAGCGGCAGGGCGGTGGAGACCCAGTACTTC.

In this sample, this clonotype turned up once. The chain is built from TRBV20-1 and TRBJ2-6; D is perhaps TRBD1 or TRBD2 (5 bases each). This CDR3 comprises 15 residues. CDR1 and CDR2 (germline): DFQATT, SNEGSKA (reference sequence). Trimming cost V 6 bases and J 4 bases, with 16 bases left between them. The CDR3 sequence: CSAGEQGPGANVLTF. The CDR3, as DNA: TGCAGTGCAGGGGAGCAGGGACCCGGGGCCAACGTCCTGACTTTC.

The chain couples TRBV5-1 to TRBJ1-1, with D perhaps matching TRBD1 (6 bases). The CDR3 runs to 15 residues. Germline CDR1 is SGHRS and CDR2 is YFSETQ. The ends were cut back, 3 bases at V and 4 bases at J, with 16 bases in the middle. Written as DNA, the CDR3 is TGCGCCAGCAGCTCCGGTGGGGCAGGGGTCACTGAAGCTTTCTTT. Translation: CASSSGGAGVTEAFF.

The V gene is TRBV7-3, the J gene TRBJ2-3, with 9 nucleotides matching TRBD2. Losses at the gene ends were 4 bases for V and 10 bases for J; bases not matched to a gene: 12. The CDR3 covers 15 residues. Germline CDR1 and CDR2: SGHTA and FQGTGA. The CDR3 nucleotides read TGTGCCAGCAGCTCCTCGCGGGAGGGCCTATCAGCGCAGTATTTT. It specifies CASSSSREGLSAQYF.

The CDR3 DNA follows: TGTGCCAGCAGTGAAGTAGAGGCAGGGGGGAACTATGGCTACACCTTC. Its translation: CASSEVEAGGNYGYTF. This rearrangement joins TRBV6-1 to TRBJ1-2; 7 bases map to TRBD1. Germline CDR1 MNHNS, CDR2 SASEGT. This CDR3 contains 16 residues. V dropped 1 base and J dropped 2; count of bases not matched to a gene: 7.

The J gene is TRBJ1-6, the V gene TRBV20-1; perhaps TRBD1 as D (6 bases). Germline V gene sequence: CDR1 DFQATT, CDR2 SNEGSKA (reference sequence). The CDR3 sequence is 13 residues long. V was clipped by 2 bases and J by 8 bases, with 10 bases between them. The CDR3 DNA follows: TGCAGTGCTAGACCGGGGGCTGATTCACCCCTCCACTTT. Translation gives CSARPGADSPLHF.

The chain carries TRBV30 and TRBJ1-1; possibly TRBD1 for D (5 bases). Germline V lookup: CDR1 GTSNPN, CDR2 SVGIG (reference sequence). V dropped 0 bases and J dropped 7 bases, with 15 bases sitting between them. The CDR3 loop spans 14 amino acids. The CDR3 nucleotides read TGTGCCTGGAGTGTACAGTCAGCAAGGGGTGAAGCTTTCTTT. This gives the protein CAWSVQSARGEAFF.